This TCR beta chain was identified in a study of cytomegalovirus exposure and HLA in healthy donors. A multiplex PCR was run with 60 Vbeta primers and 13 Jbeta primers. Clones were sequenced by immunoSEQ multiplex PCR, and TCRdb holds only the in-frame ones, with some missing. This sample has about 170,000 clones; almost 80% occur once, and the top ten carry 0.98%. The germline CDR1 and CDR2 sequences are MGHRA and YSYEKL. This CDR3 is 20 amino acids long. V lost 1 base and J 0 bases, leaving 21 bases between the germline ends. In the case of this clone: Its antigen is unidentified.

Findings and limits, study-wide: The study put 150 or so TCR beta chains on its list as cytomegalovirus-associated.

The receptor's source is a woman aged 45-65 years in good health and CMV-seropositive. The sample was PBMCs. This chain links TRBV4-1 with TRBJ1-4; no firm D call. The CDR3 here is CASSQVRTTTDYATNEKLFF. The CDR3 DNA sequence: TGCGCCAGCAGCCAAGTCAGGACTACGACGGATTACGCAACTAATGAAAAACTGTTTTTT.